One and the same sample provided the 3 T cell receptor beta chains below, sequenced in a study of cytomegalovirus exposure and HLA in healthy donors. Here immunoSEQ multiplex PCR was the method, and the copy in TCRdb shows in-frame clones only, minus some. The profile covers approximately 170,000 clones, with roughly 85% appearing a single time and approximately 15% taken by the ten largest. Sequenced material: PBMCs. The receptors here all came from a young man in good health and CMV-seropositive.

The chain employs TRBV7-8 and TRBJ1-4; 11 nucleotides match TRBD1. Germline values: CDR1 SGHVS, CDR2 FQNEAQ. The CDR3 consists of 14 residues. The V segment lost 4 bases and the J segment 7 bases; nucleotides outside the gene matches: 2. CDR3 region: CASSYGTGGEKLFF. In DNA form, the CDR3 reads TGTGCCAGCAGCTACGGGACAGGGGGTGAAAAACTGTTTTTT.

This chain joins TRBV19 and TRBJ2-7; 10 nucleotides match TRBD2. The CDR3 loop spans 15 amino acids. The germline V gene has CDR1 LNHDA and CDR2 SQIVND (reference sequence). The trim removed 4 bases at V and 0 bases at J, leaving 3 bases unmatched. DNA of the CDR3: TGTGCCAGTAGTAGTCTAGCGGGAGCCTCCTACGAGCAGTACTTC. Its protein is CASSSLAGASYEQYF. The complete variable domain, with remaining parts taken from reference TRBV19 and TRBJ2-7, reads DGGITQSPKYLFRKEGQNVTLSCEQNLNHDAMYWYRQDPGQGLRLIYYSQIVNDFQKGDIAEGYSVSREKKESFPLTVTSAQKNPTAFYLCASSSLAGASYEQYFGPGTRLTVT.

The chain links TRBV5-1 to TRBJ1-6, with 8 bases that match TRBD1. CDR1 is SGHRS and CDR2 is YFSETQ in the germline V gene. V was pared by 4 bases and J by 9 bases, with 9 bases of the junction left unmatched. This CDR3 is 15 amino acids long. Written as DNA, the CDR3 is TGCGCCAGCAGCGCCACCGGGACAGGAATTTCACCCCTCCACTTT. It yields the protein CASSATGTGISPLHF.